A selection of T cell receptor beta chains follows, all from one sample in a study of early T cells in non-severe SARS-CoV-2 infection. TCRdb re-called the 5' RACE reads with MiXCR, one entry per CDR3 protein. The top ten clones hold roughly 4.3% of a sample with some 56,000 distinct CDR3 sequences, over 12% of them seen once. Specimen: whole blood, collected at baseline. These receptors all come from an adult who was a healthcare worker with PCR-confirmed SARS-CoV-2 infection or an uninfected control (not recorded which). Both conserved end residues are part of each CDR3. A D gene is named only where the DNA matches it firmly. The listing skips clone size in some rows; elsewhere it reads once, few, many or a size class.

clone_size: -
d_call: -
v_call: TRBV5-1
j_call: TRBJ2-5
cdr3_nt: TGCGCCAGCAGCTTCGGGGTAGCGGACGGATCGCAAGAGACCCAGTACTTC
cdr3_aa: CASSFGVADGSQETQYF

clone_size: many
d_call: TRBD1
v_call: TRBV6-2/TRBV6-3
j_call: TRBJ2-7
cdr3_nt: TGTGCCAGCAGACTCTCTGAACCCGGGACAGGGCAGAACGAGCAGTACTTC
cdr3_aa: CASRLSEPGTGQNEQYF

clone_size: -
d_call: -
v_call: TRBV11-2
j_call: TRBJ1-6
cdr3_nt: TGTGCCAGCAGCTCTACAGGGAATAATTCACCCCTCCACTTT
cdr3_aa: CASSSTGNNSPLHF

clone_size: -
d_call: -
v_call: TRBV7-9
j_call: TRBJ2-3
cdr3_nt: TGTGCCAGCAGACCAGCCCGGGCCCTTAGCACAGATACGCAGTATTTT
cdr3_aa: CASRPARALSTDTQYF

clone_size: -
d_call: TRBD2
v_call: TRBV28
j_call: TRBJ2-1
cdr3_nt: TGTGCCAGCAGTCTAGCTAGCGGTAATGAGCAGTTCTTC
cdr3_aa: CASSLASGNEQFF

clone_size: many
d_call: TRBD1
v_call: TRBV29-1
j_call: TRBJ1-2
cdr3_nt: TGCAGCGTTTCCGGGACAGGGGTCCGGAGTGGCTACACCTTC
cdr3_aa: CSVSGTGVRSGYTF

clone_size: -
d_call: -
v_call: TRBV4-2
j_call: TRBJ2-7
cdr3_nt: TGTGCCAGCAGCCAAGCCTTACGCCAAAACGACGAGCAGTACTTC
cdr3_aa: CASSQALRQNDEQYF

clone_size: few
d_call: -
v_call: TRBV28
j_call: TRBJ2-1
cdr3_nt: TGTGCCAGCAGTTTCTTCTCGTTAGGGGAGGCCAATGAGCAGTTCTTC
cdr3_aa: CASSFFSLGEANEQFF

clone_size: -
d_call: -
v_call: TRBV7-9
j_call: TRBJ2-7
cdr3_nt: TGTGCCAGCAGCTCACCCAGGGGACCCTACGAGCAGTACTTC
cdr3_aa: CASSSPRGPYEQYF

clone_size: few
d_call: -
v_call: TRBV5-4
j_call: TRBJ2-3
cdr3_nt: TGTGCCAGCAGCATATACGAGGAGGATACGCAGTATTTT
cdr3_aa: CASSIYEEDTQYF

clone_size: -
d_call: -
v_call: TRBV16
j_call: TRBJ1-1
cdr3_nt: TGTGCCAGCAGCACTTGGACGGGGAACACTGAAGCTTTCTTT
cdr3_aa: CASSTWTGNTEAFF

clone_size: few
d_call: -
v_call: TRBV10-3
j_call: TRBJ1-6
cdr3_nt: TGTGCCATCAGTGATGGCAGGGGTTCACCCCTCCACTTT
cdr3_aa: CAISDGRGSPLHF

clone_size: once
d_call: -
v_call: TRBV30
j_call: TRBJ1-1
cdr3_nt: TGTGCCTGGAGACCCATGGGTCCTGCTTTCTTT
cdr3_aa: CAWRPMGPAFF

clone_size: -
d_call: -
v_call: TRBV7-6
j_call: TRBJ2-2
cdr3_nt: TGTGCCAGCAGCTTAGCGCAGAACACCGGGAAGCTGTTTTTT
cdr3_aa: CASSLAQNTGKLFF

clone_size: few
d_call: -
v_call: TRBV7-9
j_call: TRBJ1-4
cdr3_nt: TGTGCCAGCAGCTTACGGAAAACCTCTAATGAAAAACTGTTTTTT
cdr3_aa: CASSLRKTSNEKLFF

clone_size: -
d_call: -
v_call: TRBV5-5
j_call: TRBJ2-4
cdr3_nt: TGTGCCAGCAGCTTGGGTCCTGGGACTTCCAAAAACATTCAGTACTTC
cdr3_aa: CASSLGPGTSKNIQYF

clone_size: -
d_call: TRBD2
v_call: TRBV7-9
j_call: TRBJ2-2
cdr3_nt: TGTGCCAGCAGCCGTGGACTAGCGGGAGGCCCTTTGGGGTCCGGGGAGCTGTTTTTT
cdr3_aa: CASSRGLAGGPLGSGELFF

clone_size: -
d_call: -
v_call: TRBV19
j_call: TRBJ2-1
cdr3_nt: TGTGCCAGTAGATCCCCCAACAGGGCCCTAAACAATGAGCAGTTCTTC
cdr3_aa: CASRSPNRALNNEQFF

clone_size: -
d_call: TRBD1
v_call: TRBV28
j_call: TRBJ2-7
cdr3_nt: TGTGCCAGCAGCACCACAGGGGATGCCTACGAGCAGTACTTC
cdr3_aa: CASSTTGDAYEQYF

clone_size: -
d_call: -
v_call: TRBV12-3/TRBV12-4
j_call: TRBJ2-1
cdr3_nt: TGTGCCAGCAGTTTAGGTGGCATCTACAATGAGCAGTTCTTC
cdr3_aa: CASSLGGIYNEQFF

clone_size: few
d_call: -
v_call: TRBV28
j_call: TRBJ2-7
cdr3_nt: TGTGCCAGCAGTTTTTGGGGGGTTCAGGTCAGGTCCTACGAGCAGTACTTC
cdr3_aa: CASSFWGVQVRSYEQYF

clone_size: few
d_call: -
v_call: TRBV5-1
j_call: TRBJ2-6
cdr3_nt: TGCGCCAGCTCCCAGACGGATCCTAATTCTGGGGCCAACGTCCTGACTTTC
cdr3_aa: CASSQTDPNSGANVLTF

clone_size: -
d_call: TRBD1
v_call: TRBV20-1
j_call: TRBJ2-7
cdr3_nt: TGCAGTGCGCTGAACCCGGGACAGGCAGCACCCTACGAGCAGTACTTC
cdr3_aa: CSALNPGQAAPYEQYF

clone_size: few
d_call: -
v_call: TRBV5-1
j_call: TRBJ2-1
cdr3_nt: TGCGCCAGCAGCGTAGGTCTAAACAATGAGCAGTTCTTC
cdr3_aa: CASSVGLNNEQFF

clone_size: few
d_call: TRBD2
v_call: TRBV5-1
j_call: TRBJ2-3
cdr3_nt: TGCGCCAGCAGCTTGGCCAGAGCGGGGGACGGAGATACGCAGTATTTT
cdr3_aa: CASSLARAGDGDTQYF

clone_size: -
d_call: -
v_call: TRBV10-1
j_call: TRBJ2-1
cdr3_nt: TGCGCCAGCAGTGCACTGGGGGGCCAAAATGAGCAGTTCTTC
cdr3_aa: CASSALGGQNEQFF

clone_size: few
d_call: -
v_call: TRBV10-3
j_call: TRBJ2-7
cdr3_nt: TGTGCCATCAGTGGGTACTCGTCCGGCGAGCAGTACTTC
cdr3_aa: CAISGYSSGEQYF

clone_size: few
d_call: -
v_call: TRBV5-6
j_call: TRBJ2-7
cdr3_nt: TGTGCCAGCAGCTTGGTCAGTTCAACCTACGAGCAGTACTTC
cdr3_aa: CASSLVSSTYEQYF

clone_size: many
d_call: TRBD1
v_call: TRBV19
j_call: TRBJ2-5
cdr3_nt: TGTGCCAGTAGCCAGGACAGGGACCAAGAGACCCAGTACTTC
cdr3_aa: CASSQDRDQETQYF

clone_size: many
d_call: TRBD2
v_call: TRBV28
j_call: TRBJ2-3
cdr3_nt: TGTGCCAGCAGTATTCCGGGACTAGCGAGCACAGATACGCAGTATTTT
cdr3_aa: CASSIPGLASTDTQYF

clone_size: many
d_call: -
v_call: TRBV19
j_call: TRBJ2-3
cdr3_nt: TGTGCCAGTAGTATGAGCACGGGCGCAGATACGCAGTATTTT
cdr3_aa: CASSMSTGADTQYF

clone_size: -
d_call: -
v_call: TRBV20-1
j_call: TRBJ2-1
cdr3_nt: TGCAGTGCTTCAACCTTAGCGAATGAGCAGTTCTTC
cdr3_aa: CSASTLANEQFF

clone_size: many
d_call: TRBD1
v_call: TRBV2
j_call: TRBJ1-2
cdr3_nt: TGTGCCAGCAGTGACGGATGGCAGGGGGCGAAGTCCTATGGCTACACCTTC
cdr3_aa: CASSDGWQGAKSYGYTF

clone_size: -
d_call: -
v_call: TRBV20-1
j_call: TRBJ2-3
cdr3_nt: TGCAGTGCTATCACGGCGGTGAGCACAGATACGCAGTATTTT
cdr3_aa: CSAITAVSTDTQYF

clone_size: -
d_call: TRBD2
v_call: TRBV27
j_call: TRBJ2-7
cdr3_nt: TGTGCCAGCAGTTCCAGCGGGGTCTCCTACGAGCAGTACTTC
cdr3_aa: CASSSSGVSYEQYF

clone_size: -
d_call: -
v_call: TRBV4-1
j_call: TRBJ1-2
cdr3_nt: TGCGCCAGCAGCCAAGATCTCGGCAGCTATGGCTACACCTTC
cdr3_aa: CASSQDLGSYGYTF

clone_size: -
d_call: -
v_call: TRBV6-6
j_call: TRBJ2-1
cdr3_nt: TGTGCCAGCAGTTCCCAATGGGATGAGCAGTTCTTC
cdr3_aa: CASSSQWDEQFF

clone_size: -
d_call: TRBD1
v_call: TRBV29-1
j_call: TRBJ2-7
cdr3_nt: TGCAGCGTTGAGATCCCCCGGACAGGGACCTACGAGCAGTACTTC
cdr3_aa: CSVEIPRTGTYEQYF

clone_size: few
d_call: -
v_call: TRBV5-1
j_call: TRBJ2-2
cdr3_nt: TGCGCCAGCCGCTCGTCCGGGGAGCTGTTTTTT
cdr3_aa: CASRSSGELFF